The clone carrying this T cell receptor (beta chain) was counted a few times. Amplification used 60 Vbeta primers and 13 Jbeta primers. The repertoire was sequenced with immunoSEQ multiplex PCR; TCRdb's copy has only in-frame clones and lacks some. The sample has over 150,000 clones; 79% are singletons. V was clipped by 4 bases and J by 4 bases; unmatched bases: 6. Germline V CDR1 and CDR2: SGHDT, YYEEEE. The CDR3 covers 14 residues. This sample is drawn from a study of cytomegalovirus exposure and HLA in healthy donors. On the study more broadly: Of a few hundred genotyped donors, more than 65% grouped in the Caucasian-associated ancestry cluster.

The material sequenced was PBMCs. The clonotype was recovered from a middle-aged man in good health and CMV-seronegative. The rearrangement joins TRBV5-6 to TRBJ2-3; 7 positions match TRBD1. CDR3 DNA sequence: TGTGCCAGCAGCCCGGCAGGGGGTCCAGATACGCAGTATTTT. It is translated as CASSPAGGPDTQYF.